The 26 T cell receptor beta chains reported below all come from one sample, sequenced in a study of blood T cell repertoires in COVID-19. The protocol was immunoSEQ multiplex PCR, while the TCRdb copy is restricted to in-frame clones and leaves out a portion. The sample contains approximately 100,000 clones, 85% of which appear only once. Material: peripheral blood. The receptors come from a woman aged 70-85 years with active or convalescent COVID-19.

The chain employs TRBV7-8 and TRBJ1-4; 12 bases agree with TRBD1. V was pared by 5 bases and J by 8 bases, with 9 bases of the junction left unmatched. CDR3 length: 16 amino acids. CDR1 is SGHVS and CDR2 is FQNEAQ in the germline V gene. CDR3 nucleotides: TGTGCCAGCAGCCCCGGTCCGGGGACAGGGGGCGAAAAACTGTTTTTT. Translation gives CASSPGPGTGGEKLFF. The full variable domain, rest sourced from reference TRBV7-8 and TRBJ1-4, is GAGVSQSPRYKVAKRGQDVALRCDPISGHVSLFWYQQALGQGPEFLTYFQNEAQLDKSGLPSDRFFAERPEGSVSTLKIQRTQQEDSAVYLCASSPGPGTGGEKLFFGSGTQLSVL.

This chain joins TRBV28 and TRBJ2-4; 8 bases map to TRBD2. CDR3 length: 14 residues. Germline loops: CDR1 MDHEN, CDR2 SYDVKM. The V gene end was trimmed by 2 bases and the J gene end by 6 bases; junction bases not matched to a gene: 3. The CDR3 is CASSLAGGTNIQYF. For the CDR3, the DNA is TGTGCCAGCAGTTTAGCGGGGGGAACAAACATTCAGTACTTC.

The chain links TRBV5-6 to TRBJ1-6; D possibly corresponds to TRBD1 (6 bases). Germline loops: CDR1 SGHDT, CDR2 YYEEEE. This CDR3 spans 16 amino acids. V was pared by 4 bases and J by 11 bases, with 22 bases between. The chain's CDR3 is CASSPTPGEVLAPLHF. For the CDR3, the DNA is TGTGCCAGCAGCCCTACCCCAGGGGAAGTTCTGGCACCCCTCCACTTT.

This chain uses TRBV25-1 with TRBJ2-5, with D unresolved. The V gene's germline CDR1 is MGHDK and CDR2 SYGVNS. The length of the CDR3 is 15 residues. Trimming took 2 bases from V and 5 from J, leaving 15 bases between them. The CDR3 region is CASSEEGRARETQYF. The CDR3 DNA follows: TGTGCCAGCAGTGAAGAAGGCCGAGCCAGGGAGACCCAGTACTTC.

V and J are TRBV5-1 and TRBJ1-4, with D perhaps TRBD1 (5 bases). Trimming removed 0 bases at V and 0 bases at J, with 9 bases between. The CDR3 contains 16 residues. The germline V gene has CDR1 SGHRS and CDR2 YFSETQ. The CDR3 loop reads CASSLGTSTTNEKLFF. The CDR3 DNA reads TGCGCCAGCAGCTTGGGGACATCTACAACTAATGAAAAACTGTTTTTT.

J is TRBJ1-5 and V is TRBV7-9, with D maybe TRBD1 (6 bases). Trimming left V 7 bases short and J 6 bases short, with 13 bases between. Germline V lookup: CDR1 SEHNR, CDR2 FQNEAQ (reference sequence). This CDR3 comprises 13 residues. The chain's CDR3 is CASKRDIGQPQHF. CDR3 nucleotide sequence: TGTGCCAGCAAAAGGGACATAGGTCAGCCCCAGCATTTT.

Turning to this clone: At the DNA level, this CDR3 is encoded by other sequences in the same sample as well. V and J are TRBV18 and TRBJ2-3; TRBD2 is a possible D gene (5 bases). Germline V gene data show CDR1 as KGHSH and CDR2 as LQKENI. This CDR3 is 14 amino acids long. The V and J ends lost 3 bases and 2 bases respectively, with 9 bases between them. In DNA form, the CDR3 reads TGTGCCAGCTCACCGTTGGACTCCACAGATACGCAGTATTTT. It codes for CASSPLDSTDTQYF.

This sequence joins TRBV11-2 and TRBJ2-3; D is perhaps TRBD2 (6 bases). CDR1 is SGHAT, CDR2 FQNNGV, per germline. CDR3 length equals 14 residues. Trimming shortened V by 1 base and J by 1 base, and 6 bases separated the two germline ends. The CDR3 sequence: CASSLGGGTDTQYF. For the CDR3, the DNA is TGTGCCAGCAGCTTAGGGGGGGGCACAGATACGCAGTATTTT.

The V call is TRBV21-1, the J call TRBJ1-3. TRBV21-1 is tagged as a pseudogene. CDR3 length equals 14 residues. As DNA, the CDR3 is TGTGCCAGCAGCCGGGGGGGAACTGGAAACACCATATATTTT. It yields the protein CASSRGGTGNTIYF.

The V and J genes are TRBV2 and TRBJ2-7, with 8 bases lining up with TRBD2. The germline CDR1 and CDR2 sequences are SNHLY and FYNNEI. CDR3 length equals 13 residues. Trimming cost V 4 bases and J 5 bases; bases outside gene matches: 4. Here the CDR3 reads CASSAREGHEQYF. CDR3 nucleotide sequence: TGTGCCAGCAGTGCTCGGGAGGGGCACGAGCAGTACTTC. Filled out from reference TRBV2 and TRBJ2-7, the complete variable domain reads EPEVTQTPSHQVTQMGQEVILRCVPISNHLYFYWYRQILGQKVEFLVSFYNNEISEKSEIFDDQFSVERPDGSNFTLKIRSTKLEDSAMYFCASSAREGHEQYFGPGTRLTVT.

This chain connects TRBV6-5 to TRBJ2-7; possible D gene TRBD1, 6 bases. Trimming left V 7 bases short and J 4 bases short, with 14 bases between. CDR1 and CDR2 from the germline V gene are MNHEY and SVGAGI. This CDR3 contains 13 residues. The CDR3 coding sequence is TGTGCCAGCACTAGGGGGTTTGAGTACGAGCAGTACTTC. Its translation is CASTRGFEYEQYF.

The DNA for the CDR3 is TGCGCCAGCGCCCGCGGGGCGCCTCGAGATACGCAGTATTTT. As protein: CASARGAPRDTQYF. The V and J genes are TRBV5-1 and TRBJ2-3, with D perhaps matching TRBD2 (6 bases). The length of the CDR3 is 14 residues. Germline CDR1 and CDR2: SGHRS and YFSETQ. V lost 7 bases and J 5 bases, leaving 17 bases between the germline ends.

This clone is labeled as medium-sized. The chain carries TRBV6-2 or TRBV6-3 and TRBJ1-1; D gene uncertain. CDR1 and CDR2 (germline): MNHEY, SVGEGT. The CDR3 runs to 11 residues. V lost 6 bases and J lost 12, with 14 bases in between. DNA for the CDR3: TGTGCCAGCAGCCACCAGAAGGAGTCTTTCTTT. Translating it yields CASSHQKESFF.

In its sample, this clone was seen once. This rearrangement joins TRBV9 to TRBJ2-1; 7 nucleotides align to TRBD2. Looked up from germline, CDR1 is SGDLS and CDR2 is YYNGEE. V lost 3 bases and J lost 6; bases outside the gene matches: 12. The CDR3 totals 16 residues. CDR3 in DNA: TGTGCCAGCAGCGGACAACTATTAACTAGCGTCAATGAGCAGTTCTTC. Encoded protein: CASSGQLLTSVNEQFF.

The chain couples TRBV4-1 to TRBJ2-1; TRBD2 agrees at 8 bases. The CDR3 spans 16 residues. Germline lookup yields CDR1 MGHRA and CDR2 YSYEKL. The V and J ends lost 4 bases and 8 bases, in that order; junction bases with no gene match: 13. Written as DNA, the CDR3 is TGCGCCAGCAGCCTCTTTGGAGCGGGAGACCTAGATGAGCAGTTCTTC. This gives the protein CASSLFGAGDLDEQFF.

The chain joins TRBV6-5 to TRBJ1-1; D unresolved. The CDR3 extends over 14 amino acids. Between the trimmed V and J ends, which lost 4 bases and 1 base, there was a span of 10 bases. Germline V gene sequence: CDR1 MNHEY, CDR2 SVGAGI. The CDR3 DNA is TGTGCCAGCAGTTTGATCGTCGGGAACACTGAAGCTTTCTTT. Amino acid sequence: CASSLIVGNTEAFF.

The genes are TRBV19 and TRBJ2-1, with 10 positions matching TRBD2. Trimming at V came to 1 base and at J to 9 bases, leaving 9 bases not matched to a gene. Germline loops: CDR1 LNHDA, CDR2 SQIVND (reference sequence). The CDR3 is 16 amino acids. The CDR3 DNA reads as TGTGCCAGTAGTATAGTCACCCTAGCGGGAGTAAGTGAGCAGTTCTTC. Translation: CASSIVTLAGVSEQFF.

V is TRBV5-1 and J is TRBJ2-5; TRBD1 aligns across 8 bases. The CDR3 totals 17 residues. Germline CDR1 and CDR2: SGHRS and YFSETQ. Trimming removed 1 base from V and 4 bases from J; junction bases left unmatched: 12. The CDR3 region has the DNA TGCGCCAGCAGCTTGAGGTGGGAGCAGGGGGCGGGAGAGACCCAGTACTTC. Its translation: CASSLRWEQGAGETQYF. The full variable domain, rest sourced from reference TRBV5-1 and TRBJ2-5, is KAGVTQTPRYLIKTRGQQVTLSCSPISGHRSVSWYQQTPGQGLQFLFEYFSETQRNKGNFPGRFSGRQFSNSRSEMNVSTLELGDSALYLCASSLRWEQGAGETQYFGPGTRLLVL.

The gene calls are TRBV14 and TRBJ1-1; weak D call: TRBD1 (5 bases). Trimming stripped 6 bases from V and 6 bases from J, with 17 bases between. This CDR3 contains 14 residues. Germline assignment: CDR1 SGHDN and CDR2 FVKESK. The CDR3, as DNA: TGTGCCAGCAGAATGTCAGGGTTAGGGCCTGAAGCTTTCTTT. It translates to CASRMSGLGPEAFF.

The rearrangement uses TRBV11-3 and TRBJ1-1; D gene ambiguous. The V and J ends lost 1 base and 5 bases respectively, with 8 bases between them. Germline assignment: CDR1 SGHNT and CDR2 YENEEA. This CDR3 is 13 amino acids long. CDR3 amino acids: CASSLVPRTEAFF. The CDR3 DNA reads TGTGCCAGCAGCTTAGTCCCGAGGACTGAAGCTTTCTTT.

The chain employs TRBV28 and TRBJ1-6; 7 bases fit TRBD1. The germline gives CDR1 MDHEN, CDR2 SYDVKM. The CDR3 has 17 amino acids. The trim removed 5 bases at V and 8 bases at J, leaving 15 bases unmatched. As DNA, the CDR3 is TGTGCCAGCAGTCCTCAATTGTGGGACAGTCTTTATTCACCCCTCCACTTT. Encoded protein: CASSPQLWDSLYSPLHF.

The chain uses TRBV28 and TRBJ1-2; D perhaps matches TRBD1 (6 bases). Germline V CDR1 and CDR2: MDHEN, SYDVKM. V lost 2 bases and J lost 0, with 13 bases in between. The CDR3 covers 16 residues. The CDR3: CASSLLGQNTNYGYTF. CDR3 in DNA: TGTGCCAGCAGTTTACTCGGACAGAATACTAACTATGGCTACACCTTC.

This chain joins TRBV3-1 (or the pseudogene TRBV3-2) and TRBJ1-2, with 9 bases matching TRBD1. This CDR3 region has 15 residues. CDR1 LGHDT and CDR2 YNNKEL come from the germline V gene (reference sequence). V gave up 3 bases and J gave up 5 bases; unmatched junction bases: 7. CDR3 nucleotide sequence: TGTGCCAGCAGCCAGACGTTGGGGACAGGGTATGGCTACACCTTC. Amino acid sequence: CASSQTLGTGYGYTF.

This chain uses TRBV5-8 with TRBJ1-3; D might be TRBD1 (6 bases). Germline V CDR1 and CDR2: SGHTS, YDEGEE. The CDR3 spans 17 residues. Trimming cost V 3 bases and J 0 bases, with 16 bases left between them. The chain's CDR3 is CASSSRTALRSGNTIYF. The CDR3 DNA reads as TGTGCCAGCAGCTCCCGGACAGCACTACGCTCTGGAAACACCATATATTTT.

The genes are TRBV11-2 and TRBJ2-1, with TRBD2 identical over 8 bases. With 6 bases clipped from V and 1 base from J, the junction kept 5 bases outside the gene matches. Germline V gives CDR1 SGHAT, CDR2 FQNNGV. There are 15 residues in the CDR3. This CDR3 reads CASSPAGASYNEQFF. The CDR3 DNA sequence: TGTGCCAGCAGTCCAGCGGGAGCGTCCTACAATGAGCAGTTCTTC.

The rearrangement joins TRBV6-2 or TRBV6-3 to TRBJ2-2; 7 bases match TRBD2. The CDR3 totals 16 residues. After removal of 2 bases from V and 7 bases from J, the junction contained 10 bases not matched to a gene. From germline, CDR1 is MNHEY and CDR2 SVGEGT. The CDR3 is CASSYVASGPLGELFF. The CDR3 DNA reads TGTGCCAGCAGTTACGTGGCTAGCGGCCCGCTCGGGGAGCTGTTTTTT.